The 14 T cell receptor beta chains below all came from one sample that was sequenced in a study of blood T cell repertoires in COVID-19. Generated by immunoSEQ multiplex PCR, the TCRdb table keeps only in-frame clones and is missing some. The sample includes approximately 320,000 clones, about 90% of them seen just once. Source material: peripheral blood. Receptors were obtained from a woman aged 25 to 39 with COVID-19, enrolled during active disease.

The chain is built from TRBV7-2 and TRBJ2-3, with D perhaps matching TRBD2 (6 bases). The germline V gene has CDR1 SGHTA and CDR2 FQGNSA. Deletions cut 3 bases from V and 2 bases from J, with 12 bases between. This CDR3 is 15 amino acids long. DNA of the CDR3: TGTGCCAGCAGCTTTGGCGGGGCTGTCACAGATACGCAGTATTTT. Protein: CASSFGGAVTDTQYF.

The genes are TRBV9 and TRBJ2-1; the D gene is possibly TRBD2 (7 bases). V was shortened by 0 bases and J by 4 bases, with 11 bases between the two germline ends. This CDR3 comprises 15 residues. Germline CDR1 reads SGDLS; CDR2 reads YYNGEE. This CDR3 is CASSVVKGGYNEQFF. DNA of the CDR3: TGTGCCAGCAGCGTAGTAAAGGGGGGGTACAATGAGCAGTTCTTC.

This chain joins TRBV6-1 and TRBJ2-2; 8 bases fit TRBD1. The CDR3 is 16 amino acids. Trimming at V came to 2 bases and at J to 4 bases, leaving 6 bases not matched to a gene. Germline CDR1 is MNHNS and CDR2 is SASEGT. The CDR3 nucleotides read TGTGCCAGCAGTGAACGTGCAGGGGGCGGCACCGGGGAGCTGTTTTTT. Translation gives CASSERAGGGTGELFF.

The V gene is TRBV28, the J gene TRBJ1-2, with a tentative D call TRBD1 (6 bases). The CDR3 runs 15 residues. Germline V gene sequence: CDR1 MDHEN, CDR2 SYDVKM. V was cut by 8 bases and J by 5 bases, with 21 bases left in between. The CDR3 sequence: CASHDGQTGTYGYTF. The DNA for the CDR3 is TGTGCCAGCCATGATGGGCAAACAGGGACATATGGCTACACCTTC.

The chain links TRBV19 to TRBJ1-2, with 7 bases identical to TRBD1. Germline V gives CDR1 LNHDA, CDR2 SQIVND (reference sequence). This CDR3 spans 13 amino acids. J was trimmed by 5 bases and V by 6 bases; bases with no gene match: 6. In nucleotides, the CDR3 is TGTGCCAGTAGCAAGGGACAGCTTTATGGCTACACCTTC. Its translation is CASSKGQLYGYTF.

The chain recombines TRBV10-3 with TRBJ1-1, with D tentatively TRBD1 (6 bases). Trimming pared 7 bases from V and 2 bases from J, leaving 11 bases between. Germline V gives CDR1 ENHRY, CDR2 SYGVKD. This CDR3 is built from 13 residues. CDR3 in amino acids: CAIKLDSNTEAFF. CDR3 nucleotide sequence: TGTGCCATCAAACTGGACAGCAACACTGAAGCTTTCTTT.

Concerning this clone: At the DNA level, this CDR3 is encoded by other sequences in the same sample as well. The chain has TRBV11-2 and TRBJ2-1; TRBD2 aligns across 13 bases. J gave up 15 bases and V 1 base, and 6 bases lay outside the gene matches. Per germline, CDR1 SGHAT and CDR2 FQNNGV. The CDR3 runs 14 residues. CDR3 residues: CASSLVTSGGSAFF. DNA for the CDR3: TGTGCCAGCAGCTTAGTGACTAGCGGGGGGTCCGCGTTCTTC.

The chain joins TRBV18 to TRBJ1-2; the match to TRBD1 covers 11 bases. The CDR3 is 14 amino acids. Germline values: CDR1 KGHSH, CDR2 LQKENI. The J segment lost 6 bases and the V segment lost 3 bases, leaving 3 bases of the junction unmatched. CDR3 DNA: TGTGCCAGCTCACCGGACAGGGGGCTTAATGGCTACACCTTC. The encoded protein is CASSPDRGLNGYTF.

The chain employs TRBV28 and TRBJ1-6, with D possibly being TRBD1 (6 bases). Per the germline V gene, CDR1 is MDHEN and CDR2 is SYDVKM. The CDR3 is 16 residues long. Trimming cost V 3 bases and J 5 bases, with 14 bases left between them. The CDR3 loop is CASSLGPGQNNSPLHF. DNA of the CDR3: TGTGCCAGCAGTTTGGGGCCCGGACAGAATAATTCACCCCTCCACTTT.

The chain employs TRBV2 and TRBJ2-2; D call uncertain. The CDR3 is 12 amino acids. From germline, CDR1 is SNHLY and CDR2 FYNNEI. V was cut by 0 bases and J by 8 bases, with 4 bases left in between. The DNA for the CDR3 is TGTGCCAGCAGTGAAGCGCGGGGGGAGCTGTTTTTT. Residues: CASSEARGELFF.

The V and J genes are TRBV5-1 and TRBJ1-1; D is ambiguous. V lost 0 bases, J lost 5 bases, and 8 bases lay in between. CDR3 size: 13 residues. CDR1 is SGHRS and CDR2 is YFSETQ in the germline V gene. The CDR3 DNA reads as TGCGCCAGCAGCTTGGGGTCGGGAACTGAAGCTTTCTTT. Translating it yields CASSLGSGTEAFF. Based on the CDR3 plus reference TRBV5-1 and TRBJ1-1, the full variable domain is KAGVTQTPRYLIKTRGQQVTLSCSPISGHRSVSWYQQTPGQGLQFLFEYFSETQRNKGNFPGRFSGRQFSNSRSEMNVSTLELGDSALYLCASSLGSGTEAFFGQGTRLTVV.

This rearrangement joins TRBV7-9 to TRBJ2-3; 9 bases align to TRBD1. The CDR3 is 17 amino acids. V dropped 5 bases and J dropped 3; count of bases not matched to a gene: 12. CDR1 is SEHNR, CDR2 FQNEAQ, per germline (reference sequence). For the CDR3, the DNA is TGTGCCAGCAGCGCCGGTCGGACAGGGGACAGGACAGATACGCAGTATTTT. This codes for CASSAGRTGDRTDTQYF. The entire variable domain, with the rest obtained from reference TRBV7-9 and TRBJ2-3, is as follows: DTGVSQNPRHKITKRGQNVTFRCDPISEHNRLYWYRQTLGQGPEFLTYFQNEAQLEKSRLLSDRFSAERPKGSFSTLEIQRTEQGDSAMYLCASSAGRTGDRTDTQYFGPGTRLTVL.

The chain is built from TRBV3-1 (or the pseudogene TRBV3-2) and TRBJ1-2; TRBD1 is a possible D gene (5 bases). Germline CDR1 LGHDT, CDR2 YNNKEL (reference sequence). This CDR3 is 13 amino acids long. Trimming left V 5 bases short and J 8 bases short, with 15 bases between. The CDR3 here is CASSGRGGWGYTF. The CDR3 nucleotides are TGTGCCAGCAGCGGAAGGGGAGGGTGGGGCTACACCTTC.

On this clone itself: Other DNA sequences in this specimen translate into the identical CDR3. V and J are TRBV29-1 and TRBJ2-5; D remains unclear. CDR1 SQVTM and CDR2 ANQGSEA come from the germline V gene. The CDR3 is 13 amino acids. Trimming took off 1 base at V and 2 bases at J, with 8 bases between the two ends. CDR3 sequence reads: CSVEVGAQETQYF. The CDR3 DNA follows: TGCAGCGTTGAAGTTGGAGCGCAAGAGACCCAGTACTTC.